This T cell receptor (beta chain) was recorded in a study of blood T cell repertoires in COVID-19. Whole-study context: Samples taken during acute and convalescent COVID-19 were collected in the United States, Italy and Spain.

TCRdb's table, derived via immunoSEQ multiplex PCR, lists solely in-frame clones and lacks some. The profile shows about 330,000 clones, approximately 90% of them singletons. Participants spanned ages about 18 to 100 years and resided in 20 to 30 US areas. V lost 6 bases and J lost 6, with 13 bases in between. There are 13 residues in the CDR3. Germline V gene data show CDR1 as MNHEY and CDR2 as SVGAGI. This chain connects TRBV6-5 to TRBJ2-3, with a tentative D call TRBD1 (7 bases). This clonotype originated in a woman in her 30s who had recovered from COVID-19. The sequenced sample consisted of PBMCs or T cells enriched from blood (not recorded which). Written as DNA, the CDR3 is TGTGCCAGCAGGGAGGGGGCTCGCGATACGCAGTATTTT. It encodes CASREGARDTQYF.